Listed here is a single T cell receptor beta chain. Its antigen is still unknown. The ends were cut back, 6 bases at V and 2 bases at J, with 10 bases in the middle. The CDR3 is 13 amino acids. The germline CDR1 and CDR2 sequences are MNHNS and SASEGT. This entry is derived from a study of cytomegalovirus exposure and HLA in healthy donors. Study-wide points: The study listed about 150 cytomegalovirus-associated TCR beta chains.

The method was immunoSEQ multiplex PCR; TCRdb's version includes in-frame clones alone and lacks a portion of them. The table lists 75,000 to 85,000 clones, approximately 90% of them singletons. The sequencing sample was made of PBMCs. The chain has TRBV6-1 and TRBJ2-5; D possibly corresponds to TRBD1 (6 bases). The sequence derives from a man aged 25 to 45 in good health and CMV-seronegative. CDR3 DNA sequence: TGTGCCAGCAGATGGACAGATCAAGAGACCCAGTACTTC. It yields the protein CASRWTDQETQYF.